This T cell receptor (beta chain) was retrieved from a study of T cell responses to AZD1222 COVID-19 vaccine. Study at large: Whether given at about 4 or about 12 weeks, second doses were pooled. The study's findings and limits: Close to half of all spike-specific TCRs reportedly target regions of the variants that are unmutated. Most donors were white British and more were female, and clonal diversity was possibly underestimated.

The V gene's germline CDR1 is MDHEN and CDR2 SYDVKM. With 6 bases clipped from V and 5 bases from J, the junction kept 7 bases outside the gene matches. This CDR3 has 15 amino acids. With regard to this clone: Its antigen is not known.

The assay was immunoSEQ multiplex PCR, and TCRdb's table has in-frame clones only and misses some. The sample contains 100,000 to 150,000 clones, 75% to 95% of which appear only once. This sequence joins TRBV28 and TRBJ2-3; 11 bases agree with TRBD1. The source of this sequence is an adult in good health. Here the sequenced sample was peripheral blood, taken on day 0 of AZD1222 vaccination. CDR3: CASRPGQGVQDTQYF. CDR3 sequence (DNA): TGTGCCAGCAGGCCGGGACAGGGGGTTCAAGATACGCAGTATTTT.